The 25 T cell receptor beta chains below come from one sample, sequenced in a study of CD8 T cells in Susac syndrome. After extraction with the RNeasy kit, roughly 0.45 to 1 ug of the RNA was reverse transcribed using random hexamers. TCRdb re-analysed the immunoSEQ multiplex PCR reads in MiXCR, keeping a single row per CDR3 protein. The table records some 180,000 distinct CDR3 sequences, roughly 94% of them present only once. Sequences were obtained from CD4+ T cells from PBMCs. Receptor source: a human donor with Susac syndrome.

The chain links TRBV29-1 to TRBJ1-1, with D possibly being TRBD1 (5 bases). Per germline, CDR1 SQVTM and CDR2 ANQGSEA. This CDR3 spans 13 amino acids. V lost 4 bases and J 4 bases, leaving 13 bases between the germline ends. The CDR3 loop reads CSVVAPGTTEAFF. The CDR3 DNA reads TGCAGCGTTGTCGCTCCAGGGACCACTGAAGCTTTCTTT.

The chain uses TRBV28 and TRBJ2-3, with TRBD2 identical over 8 bases. Germline V gives CDR1 MDHEN, CDR2 SYDVKM. This CDR3 is 16 amino acids long. Losses at the gene ends were 5 bases for V and 0 bases for J; bases not matched to a gene: 7. The CDR3 spells CASSIQTSASTDTQYF. CDR3 bases: TGTGCCAGCAGTATCCAGACTAGCGCTAGCACAGATACGCAGTATTTT.

This clonotype has only one observation. This chain uses TRBV29-1 with TRBJ2-1; a possible D gene is TRBD1 (5 bases). CDR3 length: 15 residues. The V end lost 7 bases, the J end lost 7 bases, and 23 bases lay between the germline ends. The germline gives CDR1 SQVTM, CDR2 ANQGSEA. CDR3 protein: CSAEQGQGLGNEQFF. CDR3 DNA sequence: TGCAGCGCTGAGCAGGGTCAGGGCCTTGGGAATGAGCAGTTCTTC.

The chain combines TRBV12-3 or TRBV12-4 with TRBJ1-2; D not certain. The CDR3 contains 14 residues. Trimming took 2 bases from V and 2 from J, leaving 9 bases between them. This CDR3 reads CASSLLGENYGYTF. For the CDR3, the DNA is TGTGCCAGCAGTTTACTTGGGGAGAACTATGGCTACACCTTC.

This clonotype appeared once. The V call is TRBV7-2, the J call TRBJ2-5; D may be TRBD2 (5 bases). The germline gives CDR1 SGHTA, CDR2 FQGNSA. V lost 4 bases, J lost 7 bases, and 13 bases lay in between. The CDR3 is made up of 13 amino acids. CDR3 amino acids: CASSSDLGGTQYF. CDR3 DNA: TGTGCCAGCAGCTCGGACTTAGGAGGGACCCAGTACTTC.

The chain uses TRBV24-1 and TRBJ2-3; D call uncertain. V was shortened by 1 base and J by 2 bases, with 3 bases between the two germline ends. CDR3 length: 13 amino acids. Germline values: CDR1 KGHDR, CDR2 SFDVKD. In DNA, the CDR3 is TGTGCCACCAGTGATTTCTCCACAGATACGCAGTATTTT. As protein: CATSDFSTDTQYF.

CDR3 protein: CSVKTTGGYEQYF. The CDR3, as DNA: TGCAGCGTAAAGACGACAGGGGGCTACGAGCAGTACTTC. The chain is built from TRBV29-1 and TRBJ2-7, with TRBD1 matching 9 bases. This CDR3 has 13 residues. After removal of 6 bases from V and 3 bases from J, the junction contained 6 bases not matched to a gene. CDR1 is SQVTM, CDR2 ANQGSEA, per germline.

The sample holds a few counts of this clonotype. J is TRBJ1-5 and V is TRBV18, with D tentatively TRBD1 (5 bases). The V end lost 4 bases, the J end lost 0 bases, and 13 bases lay between the germline ends. Germline V gene sequence: CDR1 KGHSH, CDR2 LQKENI. The length of the CDR3 is 16 residues. CDR3 bases: TGTGCCAGCTCACTCTCCGGGGCCTATAGCAATCAGCCCCAGCATTTT. Protein sequence: CASSLSGAYSNQPQHF.

The chain employs TRBV7-9 and TRBJ2-5; D could derive from TRBD1 or TRBD2 (5 bases each). Looked up from germline, CDR1 is SEHNR and CDR2 is FQNEAQ (reference sequence). This CDR3 has 16 residues. Trimming took off 5 bases at V and 2 bases at J, with 18 bases between the two ends. The CDR3 DNA sequence: TGTGCCAGCAGCCGTAGGATTGGGGACCTGCAAGAGACCCAGTACTTC. Translated, it gives CASSRRIGDLQETQYF.

This clonotype showed up just once. This sequence joins TRBV7-2 and TRBJ2-5, with D possibly matching TRBD2 (6 bases). V lost 6 bases and J 2 bases, leaving 16 bases between the germline ends. This CDR3 has 15 residues. Germline V CDR1 and CDR2: SGHTA, FQGNSA. The CDR3 loop reads CASSTQIGTQETQYF. CDR3 in DNA: TGTGCCAGCAGTACTCAAATAGGGACTCAAGAGACCCAGTACTTC.

The V call is TRBV20-1, the J call TRBJ2-1; D may correspond to TRBD1 or TRBD2 (5 bases each). The V and J ends lost 4 bases and 7 bases respectively, with 8 bases between them. Looked up from germline, CDR1 is DFQATT and CDR2 is SNEGSKA (reference sequence). This CDR3 comprises 11 residues. The CDR3 DNA is TGCAGTGCTACTGGGGGAAATGAGCAGTTCTTC. Its protein product is CSATGGNEQFF.

This clonotype was counted once. The J gene is TRBJ2-5, the V gene TRBV20-1; 13 bases agree with TRBD2. The V gene's germline CDR1 is DFQATT and CDR2 SNEGSKA (reference sequence). This CDR3 is built from 15 residues. The junction had 3 bases not matched to a gene; V was cut back by 0 bases and J by 5 bases. This chain's CDR3 is CSARDPLAGGETQYF. The CDR3 DNA is TGCAGTGCTAGAGACCCACTAGCGGGAGGGGAGACCCAGTACTTC.

The chain combines TRBV7-8 with TRBJ2-5, with no clear D. This CDR3 is 14 amino acids long. Germline CDR1 SGHVS, CDR2 FQNEAQ. The V gene lost 3 bases and the J gene lost 5 bases, with 13 bases spanning the gap. CDR3 protein: CASSFLSTGETQYF. The CDR3 DNA sequence: TGTGCCAGCAGCTTTCTGTCCACCGGGGAGACCCAGTACTTC.

The genes are TRBV15 and TRBJ2-5; D possibly matches TRBD1 or TRBD2 (5 bases each). The CDR3 is 14 amino acids. V was shortened by 4 bases and J by 5 bases, with 14 bases between the two germline ends. Germline V gene lookup returns CDR1 LNHNV and CDR2 YYDKDF (reference sequence). Here the CDR3 DNA reads TGTGCCACCAGCACACGGGGCGTTGGGGAGACCCAGTACTTC. Protein product: CATSTRGVGETQYF. Looking up the rest from reference TRBV15 and TRBJ2-5 gives the full variable domain: DAMVIQNPRYQVTQFGKPVTLSCSQTLNHNVMYWYQQKSSQAPKLLFHYYDKDFNNEADTPDNFQSRRPNTSFCFLDIRSPGLGDTAMYLCATSTRGVGETQYFGPGTRLLVL.

The chain uses TRBV29-1 and TRBJ2-7; no firm D call. V lost 7 bases to trimming and J lost 2 bases, with 12 bases between them. CDR3 length: 12 amino acids. The germline gives CDR1 SQVTM, CDR2 ANQGSEA. The chain's CDR3 is CSARGDPYEQYF. CDR3 DNA sequence: TGCAGCGCGCGTGGGGATCCCTACGAGCAGTACTTC.

V gene TRBV5-1 combines with J gene TRBJ2-7, with D perhaps being TRBD1 or TRBD2 (5 bases each). Trimming stripped 4 bases from V and 3 bases from J, with 17 bases between. Germline V gene data show CDR1 as SGHRS and CDR2 as YFSETQ. The CDR3 spans 15 residues. The CDR3, as DNA: TGCGCCAGCAGCAATGGGGGTCCCCTCGTCTACGAGCAGTACTTC. Translated, it gives CASSNGGPLVYEQYF.

The chain combines TRBV20-1 with TRBJ2-7; 7 nucleotides match TRBD2. Germline CDR1 is DFQATT and CDR2 is SNEGSKA (reference sequence). Losses at the gene ends were 3 bases for V and 6 bases for J; bases not matched to a gene: 20. The CDR3 is 17 residues long. The CDR3 DNA reads as TGCAGTGCTAGTGGAGGAGGGGAGCGGGATGGGACCCTCGAGCAGTACTTC. Translated, it gives CSASGGGERDGTLEQYF.

This clonotype was recorded once. This rearrangement joins TRBV6-2 or TRBV6-3 to TRBJ2-7; TRBD1 matches 7 bases. The germline CDR1 and CDR2 sequences are MNHEY and SVGEGT. This CDR3 region has 12 residues. After removal of 6 bases from V and 7 bases from J, the junction contained 6 bases not matched to a gene. The CDR3 spells CASRHGQAEQYF. The CDR3 DNA reads as TGTGCCAGCAGACACGGACAGGCGGAGCAGTACTTC.

This chain uses TRBV20-1 with TRBJ1-1, with TRBD1 as a possible D gene (6 bases). V lost 0 bases to trimming and J lost 4 bases, with 12 bases between them. CDR1 and CDR2 (germline): DFQATT, SNEGSKA (reference sequence). This CDR3 is built from 14 residues. This CDR3 is CSARDRGGGTEAFF. CDR3 DNA sequence: TGCAGTGCTAGAGATAGGGGGGGAGGCACTGAAGCTTTCTTT.

In this sample, this clonotype turned up once. The J gene is TRBJ1-4, the V gene TRBV30, with 7 bases identical to TRBD1. Trimming removed 4 bases from V and 7 bases from J; junction bases left unmatched: 12. The CDR3 sequence is 15 residues long. CDR1 and CDR2 from the germline V gene are GTSNPN and SVGIG (reference sequence). The CDR3 nucleotides read TGTGCCTGGATAGGGAAGGGGGCTCAGGGTGAAAAACTGTTTTTT. As protein: CAWIGKGAQGEKLFF.

As for this clonotype: A junction end diverges from the germline sequence, so it may reflect a read error. The V gene is TRBV3-1, the J gene TRBJ2-2; no firm D call. Germline CDR1 is LGHDT and CDR2 is YNNKEL (reference sequence). The CDR3 contains 14 residues. The chain's CDR3 is CASSQGSNSGELFF. The DNA for the CDR3 is TGTGCCAGCAGCCAAGGCTCGAACTCCGGGGAGCTGTTTTTT. The full variable domain, in which reference TRBV3-1 and TRBJ2-2 provide the parts outside the CDR3, is DTAVSQTPKYLVTQMGNDKSIKCEQNLGHDTMYWYKQDSKKFLKIMFSYNNKELIINETVPNRFSPKSPDKAHLNLHINSLELGDSAVYFCASSQGSNSGELFFGEGSRLTVL.

The chain uses TRBV5-4 and TRBJ2-2, with 7 bases fitting TRBD2. The V segment lost 1 base and the J segment 1 base; nucleotides outside the gene matches: 4. CDR3 length: 16 amino acids. Germline-derived CDR1 and CDR2 are SGHNT and YYREEE (reference sequence). The CDR3: CASSLKGLQNTGELFF. The CDR3 region has the DNA TGTGCCAGCAGCTTGAAGGGACTACAGAACACCGGGGAGCTGTTTTTT.

The CDR3 sequence is CASSPLDQRPTNEQFF. CDR3 sequence (DNA): TGTGCCAGCAGCCCACTGGATCAGCGGCCTACCAATGAGCAGTTCTTC. The chain has TRBV11-2 and TRBJ2-1, with D perhaps matching TRBD2 (5 bases). The CDR3 contains 16 residues. From germline, CDR1 is SGHAT and CDR2 FQNNGV. The V end was cut by 5 bases, the J end by 6 bases, with 20 bases between.

The chain combines TRBV5-1 with TRBJ1-4, with D uncertain. V lost 0 bases and J lost 8, with 14 bases in between. This CDR3 is 15 amino acids long. Germline CDR1 is SGHRS and CDR2 is YFSETQ. CDR3 residues: CASSLGGAPEEKLFF. CDR3 coding DNA: TGCGCCAGCAGCTTGGGAGGTGCGCCGGAGGAAAAACTGTTTTTT. Using reference TRBV5-1 and TRBJ1-4 for the parts outside the CDR3, the full variable domain is KAGVTQTPRYLIKTRGQQVTLSCSPISGHRSVSWYQQTPGQGLQFLFEYFSETQRNKGNFPGRFSGRQFSNSRSEMNVSTLELGDSALYLCASSLGGAPEEKLFFGSGTQLSVL.

The chain is built from TRBV30 and TRBJ2-7; 8 positions match TRBD1. CDR3 size: 12 residues. Germline V gene lookup returns CDR1 GTSNPN and CDR2 SVGIG (reference sequence). The V segment lost 4 bases and the J segment 6 bases; nucleotides outside the gene matches: 5. As DNA, the CDR3 is TGTGCCTGGACCCTGACAGGGGTCGAGCAGTACTTC. It specifies CAWTLTGVEQYF.